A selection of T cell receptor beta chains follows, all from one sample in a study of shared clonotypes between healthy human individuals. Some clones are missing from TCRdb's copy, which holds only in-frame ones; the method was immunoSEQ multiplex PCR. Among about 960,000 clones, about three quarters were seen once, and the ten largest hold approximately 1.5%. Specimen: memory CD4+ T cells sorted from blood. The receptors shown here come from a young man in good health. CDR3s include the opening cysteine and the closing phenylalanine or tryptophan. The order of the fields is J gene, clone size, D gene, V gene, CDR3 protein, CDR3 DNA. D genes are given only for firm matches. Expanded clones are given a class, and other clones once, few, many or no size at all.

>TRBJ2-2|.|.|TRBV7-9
CASSLRRGNTGELFF
TGTGCCAGCAGCTTGCGAAGAGGGAACACCGGGGAGCTGTTTTTT
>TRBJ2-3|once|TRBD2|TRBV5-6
CASSTGLAGVDTQYF
TGTGCCAGCAGCACCGGACTAGCGGGGGTGGATACGCAGTATTTT
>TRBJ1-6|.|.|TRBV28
CASSLIRAALSGLNSPLHF
TGTGCCAGCAGCCTCATCCGGGCAGCCCTATCAGGGCTGAATTCACCCCTCCACTTT
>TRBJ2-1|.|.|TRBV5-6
CASSLGSWGGYNEQFF
TGTGCCAGCAGCTTGGGCTCTTGGGGCGGGTACAATGAGCAGTTCTTC
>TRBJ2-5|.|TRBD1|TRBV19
CASSIGLVTSGGETQYF
TGTGCCAGTAGTATAGGCCTAGTAACCTCAGGGGGAGAGACCCAGTACTTC
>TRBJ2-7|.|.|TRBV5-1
CASSPTDFTRQYF
TGCGCCAGCAGCCCAACGGACTTTACGAGGCAGTACTTC
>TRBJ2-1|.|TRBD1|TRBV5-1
CANSLDRDLHNEQFF
TGCGCCAACAGCTTGGACAGGGACTTGCACAATGAGCAGTTCTTC
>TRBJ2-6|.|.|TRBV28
CASSLSSGANVLTF
TGTGCCAGCAGCTTATCCTCTGGGGCCAACGTCCTGACTTTC
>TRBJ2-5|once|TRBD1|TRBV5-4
CASSLTGVGETQYF
TGTGCCAGCAGCTTGACAGGGGTAGGGGAGACCCAGTACTTC
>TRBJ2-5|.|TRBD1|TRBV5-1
CASSYGTGYTQETQYF
TGCGCCAGCAGCTACGGGACAGGATATACCCAAGAGACCCAGTACTTC
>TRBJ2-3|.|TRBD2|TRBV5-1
CASSRGGPGDTQYF
TGCGCCAGCAGCCGGGGGGGCCCGGGAGATACGCAGTATTTT
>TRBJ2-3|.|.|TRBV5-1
CASSLVEVTTDTQYF
TGCGCCAGCAGCTTGGTTGAGGTCACAACAGATACGCAGTATTTT
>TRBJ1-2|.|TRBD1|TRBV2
CASRTTGTGNGYTF
TGTGCCAGCAGGACTACCGGGACAGGGAATGGCTACACCTTC
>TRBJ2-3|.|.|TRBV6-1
CASSEVDSRTDTQYF
TGTGCCAGCAGTGAGGTCGATTCTAGGACAGATACGCAGTATTTT
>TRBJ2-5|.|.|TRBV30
CAWSGDLQETQYF
TGTGCCTGGAGTGGGGACTTACAAGAGACCCAGTACTTC
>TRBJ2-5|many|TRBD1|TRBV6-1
CASRPGQQIETQYF
TGTGCCAGCAGACCGGGACAGCAAATCGAGACCCAGTACTTC
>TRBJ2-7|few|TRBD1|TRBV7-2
CASSLSWAGQGARPYF
TGTGCCAGCAGCTTGAGTTGGGCGGGACAGGGGGCGCGTCCGTACTTC
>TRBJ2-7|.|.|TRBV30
CAWSGEYEQYF
TGTGCCTGGAGTGGTGAATACGAGCAGTACTTC
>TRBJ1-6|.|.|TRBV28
CASRPDQTAKYNSPLHF
TGTGCCAGCAGGCCAGATCAGACAGCGAAGTATAATTCACCCCTCCACTTT
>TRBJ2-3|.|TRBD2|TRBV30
CAWSGGLAGPWGTDTQYF
TGTGCCTGGAGTGGGGGACTAGCGGGGCCTTGGGGGACAGATACGCAGTATTTT
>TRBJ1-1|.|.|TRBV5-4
CASSLVAPNTEAFF
TGTGCCAGCAGCTTGGTGGCCCCGAACACTGAAGCTTTCTTT
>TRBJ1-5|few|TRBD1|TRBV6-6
CASSSTGNGNQPQHF
TGTGCCAGCAGCTCGACAGGGAATGGCAATCAGCCCCAGCATTTT
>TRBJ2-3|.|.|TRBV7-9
CASSLAGFPGNTQYF
TGTGCCAGCAGCTTAGCAGGTTTCCCCGGGAATACGCAGTATTTT
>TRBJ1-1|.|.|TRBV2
CASSEWGPAFF
TGTGCCAGCAGTGAATGGGGGCCAGCTTTCTTT
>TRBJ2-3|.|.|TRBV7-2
CASSKMGRATDTQYF
TGTGCCAGCAGCAAAATGGGGCGGGCCACAGATACGCAGTATTTT
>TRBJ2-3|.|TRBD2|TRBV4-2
CASSRERGGGSFTDTQYF
TGTGCCAGCAGCCGAGAGCGGGGGGGCGGTTCTTTCACAGATACGCAGTATTTT
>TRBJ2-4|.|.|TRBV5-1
CASSSPPDRAKNIQYF
TGCGCCAGCAGCTCGCCCCCAGACAGGGCCAAAAACATTCAGTACTTC
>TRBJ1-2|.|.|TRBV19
CASSITGSYGYTF
TGTGCCAGTAGTATTACCGGCTCCTATGGCTACACCTTC
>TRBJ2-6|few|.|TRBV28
CASSQAGANVLTF
TGTGCCAGCAGTCAGGCTGGGGCCAACGTCCTGACTTTC
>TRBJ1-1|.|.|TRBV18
CASSPSQVIGTEAFF
TGTGCCAGCTCACCGTCCCAGGTGATCGGCACTGAAGCTTTCTTT
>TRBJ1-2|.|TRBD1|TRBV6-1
CASSDGTGYGYTF
TGTGCCAGCAGTGACGGGACAGGGTACGGCTACACCTTC
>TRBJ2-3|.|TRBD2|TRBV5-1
CASSLLAGVTDTQYF
TGCGCCAGCAGCCTCCTAGCGGGGGTCACAGATACGCAGTATTTT
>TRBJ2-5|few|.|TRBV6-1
CASTRDRGETQYF
TGTGCCAGCACTAGGGACCGAGGCGAGACCCAGTACTTC
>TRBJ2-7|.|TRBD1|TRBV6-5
CASSYAGQGSYEQYF
TGTGCCAGCAGTTACGCTGGACAGGGCTCCTACGAGCAGTACTTC
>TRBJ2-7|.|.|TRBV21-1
CASSKDSTGFREQYF
TGTGCCAGCAGCAAAGATTCAACAGGGTTCAGAGAGCAGTACTTC
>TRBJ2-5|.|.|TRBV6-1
CASSAVGSQETQYF
TGTGCCAGCAGCGCGGTGGGGTCCCAAGAGACCCAGTACTTC
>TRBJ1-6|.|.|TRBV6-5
CASSRGQSYNSPLHF
TGTGCCAGCAGCAGAGGACAGAGCTATAATTCACCCCTCCACTTT
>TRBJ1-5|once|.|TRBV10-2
CASSEVGGGQPQHF
TGCGCCAGCAGTGAGGTGGGAGGGGGGCAGCCCCAGCATTTT
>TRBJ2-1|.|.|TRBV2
CASRIAVWGVNEQFF
TGTGCCAGCAGGATAGCGGTCTGGGGGGTCAATGAGCAGTTCTTC
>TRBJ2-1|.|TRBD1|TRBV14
CASSPFVGTAYNEQFF
TGTGCCAGCAGCCCTTTTGTGGGGACAGCCTACAATGAGCAGTTCTTC
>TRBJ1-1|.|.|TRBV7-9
CASSLISGTEAFF
TGTGCCAGCAGCTTAATCTCGGGGACTGAAGCTTTCTTT
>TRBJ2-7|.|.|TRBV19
CASRGGRGSTYEQYF
TGTGCCAGTAGGGGAGGACGGGGGAGCACCTACGAGCAGTACTTC
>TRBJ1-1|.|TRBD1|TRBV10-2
CASNDRTGTRVSTEAFF
TGCGCCAGCAACGACCGGACAGGGACTAGGGTGTCCACTGAAGCTTTCTTT
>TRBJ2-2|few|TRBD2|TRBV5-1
CASSSDSGINTGELFF
TGCGCCAGCAGCTCGGATAGCGGGATAAACACCGGGGAGCTGTTTTTT
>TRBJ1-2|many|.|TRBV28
CASSLGGSFNYGYTF
TGTGCCAGCAGTTTAGGGGGCAGTTTTAACTATGGCTACACCTTC
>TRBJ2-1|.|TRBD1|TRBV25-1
CASSSRTGEMRKQFF
TGTGCCAGCAGTTCCAGGACAGGGGAGATGAGAAAGCAGTTCTTC
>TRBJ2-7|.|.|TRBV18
CASSSRVTDEQYF
TGTGCCAGCTCATCTAGGGTTACGGACGAGCAGTACTTC
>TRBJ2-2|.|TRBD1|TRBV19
CASSDRVGELFF
TGTGCCAGTAGTGACAGGGTCGGGGAGCTGTTTTTT
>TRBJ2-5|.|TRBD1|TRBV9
CASSAQGTGGETQYF
TGTGCCAGCAGCGCCCAAGGGACAGGCGGGGAGACCCAGTACTTC
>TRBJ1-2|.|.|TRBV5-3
CATPYRENYGYTF
TGTGCCACACCTTACAGGGAGAACTATGGCTACACCTTC
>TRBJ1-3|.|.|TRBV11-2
CASSPRTESSGNTIYF
TGTGCCAGCAGCCCCCGGACGGAGAGCTCTGGAAACACCATATATTTT
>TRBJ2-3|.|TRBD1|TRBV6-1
CASSRDRVTPDTQYF
TGTGCCAGCAGTCGGGACAGGGTGACACCAGATACGCAGTATTTT
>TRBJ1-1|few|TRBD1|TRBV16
CASSQSTTGIAFF
TGTGCCAGCAGCCAATCCACGACAGGGATCGCTTTCTTT
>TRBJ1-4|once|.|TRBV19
CASSIRRSNEKLFF
TGTGCCAGTAGTATTCGACGGAGCAATGAAAAACTGTTTTTT
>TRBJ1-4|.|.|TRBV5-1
CASSLDNEKLFF
TGCGCCAGCAGCTTGGATAATGAAAAACTGTTTTTT
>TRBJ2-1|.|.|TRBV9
CASSWSRGVRYNEQFF
TGTGCCAGCAGTTGGTCCAGGGGCGTTCGCTACAATGAGCAGTTCTTC
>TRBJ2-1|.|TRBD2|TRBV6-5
CASTEGTSGSDEQFF
TGTGCCAGCACGGAAGGTACTAGCGGGAGCGATGAGCAGTTCTTC
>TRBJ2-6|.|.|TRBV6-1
CASSEWTYGVLTF
TGTGCCAGCAGTGAATGGACATATGGGGTCCTGACTTTC
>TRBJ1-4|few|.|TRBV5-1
CASSLGDLNREKLFF
TGCGCCAGCAGCTTGGGGGATCTAAACCGCGAAAAACTGTTTTTT